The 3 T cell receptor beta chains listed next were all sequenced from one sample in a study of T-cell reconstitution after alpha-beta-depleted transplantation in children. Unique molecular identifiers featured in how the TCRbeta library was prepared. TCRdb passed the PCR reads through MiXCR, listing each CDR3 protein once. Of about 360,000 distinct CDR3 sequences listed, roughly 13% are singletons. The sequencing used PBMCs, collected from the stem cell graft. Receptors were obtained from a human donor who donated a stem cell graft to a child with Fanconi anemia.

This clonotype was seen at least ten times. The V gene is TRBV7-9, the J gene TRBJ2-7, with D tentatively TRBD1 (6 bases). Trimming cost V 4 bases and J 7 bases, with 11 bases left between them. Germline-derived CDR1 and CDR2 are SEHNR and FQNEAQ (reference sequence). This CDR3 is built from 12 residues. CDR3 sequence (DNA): TGTGCCAGCAGCTCCTGGGGGCGGGAGCAGTACTTC. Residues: CASSSWGREQYF.

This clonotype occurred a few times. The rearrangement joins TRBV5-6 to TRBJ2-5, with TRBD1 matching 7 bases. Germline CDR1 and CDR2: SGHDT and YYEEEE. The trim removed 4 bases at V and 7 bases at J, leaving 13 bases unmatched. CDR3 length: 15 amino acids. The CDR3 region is CASSLGQQERGTQYF. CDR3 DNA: TGTGCCAGCAGCCTGGGACAGCAAGAAAGGGGGACCCAGTACTTC.

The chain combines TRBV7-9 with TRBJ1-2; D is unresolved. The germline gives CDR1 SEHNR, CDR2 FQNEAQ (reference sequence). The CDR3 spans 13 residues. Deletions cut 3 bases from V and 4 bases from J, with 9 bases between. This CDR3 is CASSLEQSYGYTF. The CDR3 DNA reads TGTGCCAGCAGCTTGGAACAAAGCTATGGCTACACCTTC.